These T cell receptor beta chains were read from a single sample in a study of vaccination and CD4 T cells after COVID-19. Which antigens these TCRs recognize remains unknown. TCRdb fed the PCR reads into MiXCR, producing one record per CDR3 protein. The data show roughly 7,200 distinct CDR3 sequences, approximately 44% seen once. Material for sequencing was CD4+ T cells from blood, cultured in vitro. Receptors were obtained from a human donor in good health. The CDR3 runs from the conserved cysteine through the conserved F or W. D genes are given only for firm matches. Clone size is shown for a subset of rows, as once, few, many or a class of expanded clone.

-	-	TRBV10-2	TRBJ1-2	TGCGCCAGCAGTGGAGGGAGTCGCGGCTACACCTTC	CASSGGSRGYTF
few	-	TRBV19	TRBJ1-1	TGTGCCAGTAGTGGAAGCGCGAACACTGAAGCTTTCTTT	CASSGSANTEAFF
once	-	TRBV14	TRBJ1-1	TGTGCCAGCAGCCTTAAGCTGGGTAACACTGAAGCTTTCTTT	CASSLKLGNTEAFF
-	-	TRBV19	TRBJ1-3	TGTGCCAGTAGTTCCACAGGGAATACTGGAAACACCATATATTTT	CASSSTGNTGNTIYF
-	TRBD1	TRBV14	TRBJ2-2	TGTGCCAGCCCAACGGGACAGCACCTAATATCAAACTACACCGGGGAGCTGTTTTTT	CASPTGQHLISNYTGELFF
-	-	TRBV4-3	TRBJ1-2	TGCGCCAGCAGCCATGGGTTACGTGGCTACACCTTC	CASSHGLRGYTF
-	TRBD1	TRBV29-1	TRBJ1-1	TGCAGCGTTGATCAGGGGGCGCGAGCTTTCTTT	CSVDQGARAFF
-	-	TRBV6-2/TRBV6-3	TRBJ2-5	TGTGCCAGCAGCCACCTCCTATTAAAAGAGACCCAGTACTTC	CASSHLLLKETQYF
-	-	TRBV6-2/TRBV6-3	TRBJ2-3	TGTGCCAGCAGTTACGTGGATCCCGCCCCAGATACGCAGTATTTT	CASSYVDPAPDTQYF
few	-	TRBV20-1	TRBJ1-1	TGCAGTGCTACCCGGGAAGGCCTGAACACTGAAGCTTTCTTT	CSATREGLNTEAFF
-	-	TRBV20-1	TRBJ2-1	TGCAGTGCTAGCGAGGGGCAGGCCTACAATGAGCAGTTCTTC	CSASEGQAYNEQFF
-	TRBD1	TRBV20-1	TRBJ2-2	TGCAGTGCTAGCAGGGGGTCGAACACCGGGGAGCTGTTTTTT	CSASRGSNTGELFF
-	TRBD2	TRBV19	TRBJ2-1	TGTGCCAGTAGAGTCTTAGCGGGCAATGGCAATGAGCAGTTCTTC	CASRVLAGNGNEQFF
few	-	TRBV5-4	TRBJ1-6	TGTGCCAGCAGCCTCCAGGGTTCGGTAAATTCACCCCTCCACTTT	CASSLQGSVNSPLHF
medium-sized	TRBD2	TRBV20-1	TRBJ2-5	TGCAGTGCCTTAGCGGGAGGGCCCTCAGAGACCCAGTACTTC	CSALAGGPSETQYF
few	TRBD2	TRBV7-2	TRBJ2-1	TGTGCCAGCAGCTTAGGGTCGGCGGGAGGGCCCGATGAGCAGTTCTTC	CASSLGSAGGPDEQFF
-	TRBD2	TRBV19	TRBJ2-1	TGTGCCAGTAGTACAGGACTAGCGGGGTTTAATGAGCAGTTCTTC	CASSTGLAGFNEQFF
-	-	TRBV5-6	TRBJ1-1	TGTGCCAGCAGCGTTGTTCCGGGAATGAACACTGAAGCTTTCTTT	CASSVVPGMNTEAFF
few	-	TRBV7-9	TRBJ2-3	TGTGCCAGCAGCCCTAGCACAGATACGCAGTATTTT	CASSPSTDTQYF
-	-	TRBV14	TRBJ2-7	TGTGCCAGCAGCCAGCTAGGACAGACCTACGAGCAGTACTTC	CASSQLGQTYEQYF
few	TRBD2	TRBV27	TRBJ2-3	TGTGCCAGCACCCGGGGGGGGGATTTCACAGATACGCAGTATTTT	CASTRGGDFTDTQYF
few	TRBD1	TRBV4-3	TRBJ1-2	TGCGCCAGCAGCCCAAACCCTGGACAGGGTGTAGCCGGTGGCTACACCTTC	CASSPNPGQGVAGGYTF
-	-	TRBV28	TRBJ1-1	TGTGCCAGCAGTTTAGGGAAGGCAGGGGTTGACACTGAAGCTTTCTTT	CASSLGKAGVDTEAFF
few	-	TRBV15	TRBJ1-2	TGTGCCACCAGCAGAGATAGCCGGGTGTGGGGCTACACCTTC	CATSRDSRVWGYTF
-	TRBD1	TRBV7-9	TRBJ2-3	TGTGCCAGCAGCTTGACAGGGTTCGAAGATACGCAGTATTTT	CASSLTGFEDTQYF
few	TRBD1	TRBV11-2	TRBJ2-2	TGTGCCAGCAGTTCCGCCGGGACAGTCACCGGGGAGCTGTTTTTT	CASSSAGTVTGELFF
-	-	TRBV15	TRBJ2-3	TGTGCCACCAGCAGAGATTGGTCTAAGGCGGAGGGGTCCCCTGGCACAGATACGCAGTATTTT	CATSRDWSKAEGSPGTDTQYF
-	TRBD1	TRBV28	TRBJ1-5	TGTGCCAGCAGTGCCGGGACAGGGGGTTCGGTGAGCAATCAGCCCCAGCATTTT	CASSAGTGGSVSNQPQHF
-	TRBD1	TRBV5-1	TRBJ1-2	TGCGCCAGCCACGACACAGGGGCCGGTGGCTATGGCTACACCTTC	CASHDTGAGGYGYTF
few	-	TRBV7-2	TRBJ2-7	TGTGCCAGCAGCTTAGGTTTCAGCTACGAGCAGTACTTC	CASSLGFSYEQYF
few	-	TRBV21-1	TRBJ1-6	TGTGCCAGCAGCAAAAGCTGCAGCTCCTATAATTCACCCCTCCACTTT	CASSKSCSSYNSPLHF
few	TRBD1	TRBV19	TRBJ2-3	TGTGCCAGTAGAGACAGGGGCGCAGATACGCAGTATTTT	CASRDRGADTQYF
-	-	TRBV7-9	TRBJ2-3	TGTGCCAGCAGCTTAGGGCACACCACAAGAGGAGATACGCAGTATTTT	CASSLGHTTRGDTQYF
-	TRBD2	TRBV20-1	TRBJ2-3	TGCAGTGCCAGTAGCGGGGGGGCTGGAATGACAGATACGCAGTATTTT	CSASSGGAGMTDTQYF
-	-	TRBV10-1	TRBJ2-7	TGCGCCAGCAGTGACCCGGCGGGGCTGGGAAACTACGAGCAGTACTTC	CASSDPAGLGNYEQYF
once	-	TRBV6-1	TRBJ1-1	TGTGCCAGCAGTGTGACAGCATCATCCCTGGCGAACACTGAAGCTTTCTTT	CASSVTASSLANTEAFF
-	TRBD1	TRBV11-2	TRBJ1-1	TGTGCCAGCAGCTTAGGCACCCCCCGGGACAGATTAGCTTTCTTT	CASSLGTPRDRLAFF
few	-	TRBV28	TRBJ1-1	TGTGCCAGCAGTTTAGGACAGTTTGAAGCTTTCTTT	CASSLGQFEAFF
-	-	TRBV7-9	TRBJ1-2	TGTGCCAGCAGCTTAGGTGGTGGCTACACCTTC	CASSLGGGYTF
-	-	TRBV6-4	TRBJ1-1	TGTGCCAGCAGTCCCGTCTGGGGCACTGAAGCTTTCTTT	CASSPVWGTEAFF
few	-	TRBV6-1	TRBJ1-1	TGTGCCAGCGGTGGAAGGGAAGACACTGAAGCTTTCTTT	CASGGREDTEAFF
once	TRBD2	TRBV28	TRBJ2-5	TGTGCCAGCAGTACCAGAGAAGGACTAGCGGGGACTTATTGGGAGACCCAGTACTTC	CASSTREGLAGTYWETQYF
-	TRBD1	TRBV6-2/TRBV6-3	TRBJ1-6	TGTGCCAGCCGCAACCCCGGGACAGAAAATTCACCCCTCCACTTT	CASRNPGTENSPLHF
few	TRBD1	TRBV7-7	TRBJ2-2	TGTGCCAGCAGCTCCTCCACGGGACAGGGGTTTACCGGGGAGCTGTTTTTT	CASSSSTGQGFTGELFF
few	-	TRBV24-1	TRBJ2-3	TGTGCCACCAGTGCAGCAGATACGCAGTATTTT	CATSAADTQYF
-	TRBD2	TRBV2	TRBJ2-5	TGTGCCAGCAGGACGATGGGACTAGCGGAAGAGACCCAGTACTTC	CASRTMGLAEETQYF
-	-	TRBV6-2/TRBV6-3	TRBJ1-1	TGTGCCAGCAGTCCTTGGGCCGGGGACACTGAAGCTTTCTTT	CASSPWAGDTEAFF
-	TRBD2	TRBV3-1	TRBJ2-1	TGTGCCAGCAGCCAGTTACCCCCTAGCGGGAGGGGAGAAAGGAATGAGCAGTTCTTC	CASSQLPPSGRGERNEQFF
-	-	TRBV19	TRBJ2-7	TGTGCCAGTAGGGACTCCGGTGGGAAGAGGTACGAGCAGTACTTC	CASRDSGGKRYEQYF
few	TRBD2	TRBV6-2/TRBV6-3	TRBJ2-5	TGTGCCAGCAGTTACTCGCGACGACTAGCGGGGAAAGAGACCCAGTACTTC	CASSYSRRLAGKETQYF